Sequencing of this TCR beta chain was carried out in a study of sequential checkpoint blockade in melanoma. About the research overall: Both treatment sequences were followed by maintenance nivolumab.

Noted treatment: randomized to nivolumab then ipilimumab (arm A) or the reverse (arm B). The length of the CDR3 is 14 residues. Trimming took off 5 bases at V and 5 bases at J, with 14 bases between the two ends. CDR1 is SGHDT, CDR2 YYEEEE, per germline. Using immunoSEQ multiplex PCR, the repertoire was profiled, and TCRdb retains in-frame clones only, with some absent. The sample holds more than 10,000 clones, around 79% seen once. This rearrangement joins TRBV5-6 to TRBJ1-5, with no clear D. The sample in question was CD8+ T cells sorted from blood (inferred from file names), obtained from a patient given nivolumab and ipilimumab in sequence. The clonotype comes from a human donor with melanoma. This CDR3 reads CASRGSGPDQPQHF. CDR3 bases: TGTGCCAGCAGGGGGAGCGGCCCGGATCAGCCCCAGCATTTT.